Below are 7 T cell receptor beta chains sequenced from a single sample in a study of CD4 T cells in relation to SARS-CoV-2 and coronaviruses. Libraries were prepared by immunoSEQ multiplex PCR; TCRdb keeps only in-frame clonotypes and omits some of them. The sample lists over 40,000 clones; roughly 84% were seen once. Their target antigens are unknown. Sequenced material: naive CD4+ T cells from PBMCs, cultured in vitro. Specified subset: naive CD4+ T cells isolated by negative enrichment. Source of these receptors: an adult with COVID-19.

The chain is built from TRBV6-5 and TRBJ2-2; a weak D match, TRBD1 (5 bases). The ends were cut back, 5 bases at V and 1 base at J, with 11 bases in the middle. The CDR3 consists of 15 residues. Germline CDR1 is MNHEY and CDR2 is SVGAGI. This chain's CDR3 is CASSRDSQNTGELFF. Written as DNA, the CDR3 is TGTGCCAGCAGTCGCGACAGCCAGAACACCGGGGAGCTGTTTTTT.

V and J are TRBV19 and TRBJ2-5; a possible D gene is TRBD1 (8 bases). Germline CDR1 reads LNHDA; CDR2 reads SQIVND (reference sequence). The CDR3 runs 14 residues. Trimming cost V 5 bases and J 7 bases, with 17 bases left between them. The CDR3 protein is CASSEGTGGRTQYF. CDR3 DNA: TGTGCCAGTAGTGAAGGGACAGGCGGGAGGACCCAGTACTTC.

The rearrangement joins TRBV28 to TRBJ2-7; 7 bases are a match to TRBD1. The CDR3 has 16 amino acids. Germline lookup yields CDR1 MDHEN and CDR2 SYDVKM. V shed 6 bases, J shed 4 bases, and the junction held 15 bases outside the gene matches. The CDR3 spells CASRYLLRDRHYEQYF. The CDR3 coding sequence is TGTGCCAGCAGATACCTCCTAAGGGACAGACATTACGAGCAGTACTTC.

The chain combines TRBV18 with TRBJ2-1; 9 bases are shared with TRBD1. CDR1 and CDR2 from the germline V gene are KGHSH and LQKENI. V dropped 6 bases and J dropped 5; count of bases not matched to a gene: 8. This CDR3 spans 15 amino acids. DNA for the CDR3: TGTGCCAGCTCCGATTTGGACAGGGGTAACAATGAGCAGTTCTTC. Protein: CASSDLDRGNNEQFF.

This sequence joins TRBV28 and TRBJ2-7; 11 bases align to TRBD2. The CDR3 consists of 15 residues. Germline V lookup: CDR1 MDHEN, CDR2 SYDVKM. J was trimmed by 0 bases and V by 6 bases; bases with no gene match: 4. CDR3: CASRTSGADSYEQYF. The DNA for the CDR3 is TGTGCCAGCAGGACTAGCGGGGCTGACTCCTACGAGCAGTACTTC.

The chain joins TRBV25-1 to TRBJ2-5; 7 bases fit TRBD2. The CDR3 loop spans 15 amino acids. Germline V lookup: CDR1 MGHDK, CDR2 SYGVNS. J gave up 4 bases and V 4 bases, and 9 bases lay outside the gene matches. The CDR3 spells CASSVGAREGETQYF. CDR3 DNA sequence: TGTGCCAGCAGTGTTGGGGCTAGGGAGGGAGAGACCCAGTACTTC.

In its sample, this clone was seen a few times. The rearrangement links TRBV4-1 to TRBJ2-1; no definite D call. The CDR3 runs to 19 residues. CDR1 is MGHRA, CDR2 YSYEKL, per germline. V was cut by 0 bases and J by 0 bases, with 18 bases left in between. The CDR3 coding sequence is TGCGCCAGCAGCCAAGATTTGGGGTCAAAGCAAAGCTCCTACAATGAGCAGTTCTTC. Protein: CASSQDLGSKQSSYNEQFF.